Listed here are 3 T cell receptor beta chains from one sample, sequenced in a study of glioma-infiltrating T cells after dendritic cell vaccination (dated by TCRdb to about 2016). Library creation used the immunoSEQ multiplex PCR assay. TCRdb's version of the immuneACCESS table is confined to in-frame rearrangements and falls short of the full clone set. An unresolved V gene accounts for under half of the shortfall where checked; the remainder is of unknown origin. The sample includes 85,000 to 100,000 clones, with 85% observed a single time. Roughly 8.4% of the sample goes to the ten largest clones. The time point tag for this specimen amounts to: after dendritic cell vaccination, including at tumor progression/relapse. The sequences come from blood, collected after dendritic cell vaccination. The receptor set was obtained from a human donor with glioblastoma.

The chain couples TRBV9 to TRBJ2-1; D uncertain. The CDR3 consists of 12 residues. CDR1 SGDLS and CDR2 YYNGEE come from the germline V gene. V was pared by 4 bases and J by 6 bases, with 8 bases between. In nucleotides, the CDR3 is TGTGCCAGCAGCCTGGCGGTCAATGAGCAGTTCTTC. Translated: CASSLAVNEQFF.

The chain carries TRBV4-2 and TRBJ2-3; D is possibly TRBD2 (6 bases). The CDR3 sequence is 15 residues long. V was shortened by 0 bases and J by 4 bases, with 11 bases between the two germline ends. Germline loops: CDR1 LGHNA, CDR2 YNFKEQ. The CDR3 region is CASSQERSGADTQYF. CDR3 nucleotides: TGTGCCAGCAGCCAAGAAAGGTCGGGGGCAGATACGCAGTATTTT.

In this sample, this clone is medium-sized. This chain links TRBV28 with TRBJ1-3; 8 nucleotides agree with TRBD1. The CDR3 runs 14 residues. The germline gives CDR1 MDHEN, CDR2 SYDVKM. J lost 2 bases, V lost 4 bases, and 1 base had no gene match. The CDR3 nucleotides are TGTGCCAGCAGTTGGGACAGGACTGGAAACACCATATATTTT. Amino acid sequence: CASSWDRTGNTIYF.